The rows below give T cell receptor beta chains drawn from one sample of a study of T cell responses to AZD1222 COVID-19 vaccine. Here immunoSEQ multiplex PCR was the method, and the copy in TCRdb shows in-frame clones only, minus some. The sample comprises roughly 75,000 clones, roughly 84% of which are singletons, and more than 15% rests with the top ten. The sequences come from peripheral blood, collected 28 days after the second AZD1222 dose. Source of these receptors: an adult who received the AZD1222 COVID-19 vaccine. CDR3s include the opening cysteine and the closing phenylalanine or tryptophan. Each record gives: J gene, D gene, V gene, CDR3 protein. The D gene is left open where the match is weak.

j_call: TRBJ2-7
d_call: .
v_call: TRBV7-9
cdr3_aa: CASSPLGERAGEQYF

j_call: TRBJ1-1
d_call: .
v_call: TRBV3-1/TRBV3-2
cdr3_aa: CACRRGNTEAFF

j_call: TRBJ1-1
d_call: .
v_call: TRBV30
cdr3_aa: CAWRGVLGAFF

j_call: TRBJ1-3
d_call: .
v_call: TRBV7-2
cdr3_aa: CASSLAPPGAGNTIYF

j_call: TRBJ2-1
d_call: TRBD2
v_call: TRBV9
cdr3_aa: CASSVGLAGYNEQFF

j_call: TRBJ1-3
d_call: .
v_call: TRBV11-3
cdr3_aa: CASSQDSGNTIYF

j_call: TRBJ2-7
d_call: .
v_call: TRBV5-6
cdr3_aa: CASSWGSYRRSTEQYF

j_call: TRBJ2-2
d_call: TRBD1
v_call: TRBV2
cdr3_aa: CASRDRGNTGELFF

j_call: TRBJ1-4
d_call: .
v_call: TRBV11-3
cdr3_aa: CASSLDRRALNEKLFF

j_call: TRBJ2-7
d_call: .
v_call: TRBV11-2
cdr3_aa: CASSPIARGRKNSYEQYF

j_call: TRBJ2-2
d_call: TRBD2
v_call: TRBV6-5
cdr3_aa: CASRVSSGGPGELFF

j_call: TRBJ1-5
d_call: .
v_call: TRBV14
cdr3_aa: CASSQRLQPQHF

j_call: TRBJ1-1
d_call: .
v_call: TRBV2
cdr3_aa: CASMAGGQNTEAFF

j_call: TRBJ2-1
d_call: TRBD1
v_call: TRBV5-6
cdr3_aa: CASSPGTGDGNEQFF

j_call: TRBJ2-1
d_call: .
v_call: TRBV5-1
cdr3_aa: CASSSGNNEQFF

j_call: TRBJ2-5
d_call: TRBD2
v_call: TRBV7-3
cdr3_aa: CASSFTGGETQYF

j_call: TRBJ2-5
d_call: .
v_call: TRBV7-3
cdr3_aa: CASSLTGRGETQYF

j_call: TRBJ1-1
d_call: .
v_call: TRBV29-1
cdr3_aa: CSVGYLEAFF

j_call: TRBJ1-6
d_call: .
v_call: TRBV11-2
cdr3_aa: CASSSTLQGLGSPLHF

j_call: TRBJ2-7
d_call: .
v_call: TRBV19
cdr3_aa: CASSQAGLPLEQYF

j_call: TRBJ2-2
d_call: .
v_call: TRBV5-1
cdr3_aa: CASSERTGELFF

j_call: TRBJ2-2
d_call: TRBD1
v_call: TRBV19
cdr3_aa: CATDRATGELFF